This section outlines one T cell receptor beta chain sequence together with its context. Its antigen is unidentified. Germline V gene data show CDR1 as SNHLY and CDR2 as FYNNEI. Trimming cost V 7 bases and J 8 bases, with 20 bases left between them. This CDR3 spans 14 amino acids. Here immunoSEQ multiplex PCR was the method, and the copy in TCRdb shows in-frame clones only, minus some. The sample comprises about 94,000 clones, approximately 94% of which are singletons, and 0.46% rests with the top ten. CD4+CD25+CD127- Tregs, CD4+CD25- non-Tregs, CD4 and CD8 cells were sorted. This specimen comes from a study of Tregs in tolerant kidney transplant recipients. Study summary: Mixed chimerism was transient after nonmyeloablative marrow transplants from related graft donors. Broader study findings: No direct test of biological reproducibility was done here. The small number of patients limits these findings pending further validation.

This chain connects TRBV2 to TRBJ1-2, with D perhaps matching TRBD1 (6 bases). The source is a human donor who received a combined kidney and bone marrow transplant. Sequences were derived from CD4+ T cells from blood, sampled before the transplant. CDR3 coding DNA: TGTGCCAGCAAGGGGCCTCAACGAGGGGGAGGCTACACCTTC. As protein: CASKGPQRGGGYTF.